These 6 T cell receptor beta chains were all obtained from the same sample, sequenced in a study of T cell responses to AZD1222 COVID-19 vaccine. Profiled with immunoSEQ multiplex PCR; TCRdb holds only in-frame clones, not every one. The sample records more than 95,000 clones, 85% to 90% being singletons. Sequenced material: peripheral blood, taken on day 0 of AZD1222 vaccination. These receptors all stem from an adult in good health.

CDR3 sequence reads: CASTPPGSMNTEAFF. CDR3 nucleotide sequence: TGTGCCAGTACCCCGCCAGGCTCCATGAACACTGAAGCTTTCTTT. The chain is built from TRBV19 and TRBJ1-1; D ambiguous. Deletions cut 7 bases from V and 0 bases from J, with 15 bases between. The CDR3 totals 15 residues. Germline V gene data show CDR1 as LNHDA and CDR2 as SQIVND (reference sequence). Variable domain in full (rest from reference TRBV19 and TRBJ1-1): DGGITQSPKYLFRKEGQNVTLSCEQNLNHDAMYWYRQDPGQGLRLIYYSQIVNDFQKGDIAEGYSVSREKKESFPLTVTSAQKNPTAFYLCASTPPGSMNTEAFFGQGTRLTVV.

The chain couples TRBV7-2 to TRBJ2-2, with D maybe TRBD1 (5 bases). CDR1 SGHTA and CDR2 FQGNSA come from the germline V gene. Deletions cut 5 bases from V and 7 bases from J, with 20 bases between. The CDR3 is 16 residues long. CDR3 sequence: CASSLLVAPTDGELFF. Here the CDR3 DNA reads TGTGCCAGCAGCCTCCTCGTCGCGCCGACAGACGGGGAGCTGTTTTTT.

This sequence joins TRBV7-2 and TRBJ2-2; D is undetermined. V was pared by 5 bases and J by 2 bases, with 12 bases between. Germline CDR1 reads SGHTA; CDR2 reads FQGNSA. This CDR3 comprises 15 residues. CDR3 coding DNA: TGTGCCAGCAGCCTAGGGTCCCGCAACACCGGGGAGCTGTTTTTT. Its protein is CASSLGSRNTGELFF.

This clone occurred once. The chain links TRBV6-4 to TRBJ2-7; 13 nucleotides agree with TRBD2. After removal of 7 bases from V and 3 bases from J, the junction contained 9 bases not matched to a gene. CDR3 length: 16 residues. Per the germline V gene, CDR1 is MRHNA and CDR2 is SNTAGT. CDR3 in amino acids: CASTKQGTSGVYEQYF. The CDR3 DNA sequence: TGTGCCAGCACAAAGCAAGGGACTAGCGGGGTCTACGAGCAGTACTTC.

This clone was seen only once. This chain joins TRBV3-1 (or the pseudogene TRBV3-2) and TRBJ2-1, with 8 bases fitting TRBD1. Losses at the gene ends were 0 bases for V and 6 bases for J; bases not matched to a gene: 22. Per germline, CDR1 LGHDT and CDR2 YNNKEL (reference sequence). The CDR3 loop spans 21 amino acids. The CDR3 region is CASSQEGWGQAGATLLNEQFF. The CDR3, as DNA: TGTGCCAGCAGCCAAGAGGGTTGGGGACAGGCCGGGGCGACCCTACTCAATGAGCAGTTCTTC.

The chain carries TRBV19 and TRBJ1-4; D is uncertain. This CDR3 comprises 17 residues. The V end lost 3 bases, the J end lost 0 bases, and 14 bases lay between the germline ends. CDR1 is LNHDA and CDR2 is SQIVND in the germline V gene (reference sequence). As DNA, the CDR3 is TGTGCCAGTAGTATGTGGGCAAGCGGGCCAACTAATGAAAAACTGTTTTTT. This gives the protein CASSMWASGPTNEKLFF.